The TCR beta chain under discussion was sequenced for a study of cytomegalovirus exposure and HLA in healthy donors. Study summary: Drawn from HLA-typed donors, approximately 86 million unique TCRs were held in an early data release. Study-wide points: Association of under 20,000 TCR beta sequences with HLA alleles was found at 0.05 false discovery rate in a later analysis.

Trimming took 4 bases from V and 9 from J; bases not matched to a gene: 19. Germline CDR1 is SGHRS and CDR2 is YFSETQ. This CDR3 has 17 residues. Researchers ran the PCR with 60 Vbeta and 13 Jbeta primers. The data were produced by immunoSEQ multiplex PCR, yet TCRdb's version contains in-frame clones alone and is incomplete. The top ten clones hold around 1.7% of a sample with roughly 190,000 clones, roughly 80% of them seen once. A note on this clone: Its antigen is not known.

This TCR was sampled from a woman between 18 and 29 years old in good health and CMV-seronegative. Material: PBMCs. This rearrangement joins TRBV5-1 to TRBJ2-1, with 7 bases fitting TRBD1. The CDR3 protein is CASSPGVGRQGLIEQFF. CDR3 DNA: TGCGCCAGCAGCCCGGGTGTGGGGCGACAGGGCTTGATTGAGCAGTTCTTC.